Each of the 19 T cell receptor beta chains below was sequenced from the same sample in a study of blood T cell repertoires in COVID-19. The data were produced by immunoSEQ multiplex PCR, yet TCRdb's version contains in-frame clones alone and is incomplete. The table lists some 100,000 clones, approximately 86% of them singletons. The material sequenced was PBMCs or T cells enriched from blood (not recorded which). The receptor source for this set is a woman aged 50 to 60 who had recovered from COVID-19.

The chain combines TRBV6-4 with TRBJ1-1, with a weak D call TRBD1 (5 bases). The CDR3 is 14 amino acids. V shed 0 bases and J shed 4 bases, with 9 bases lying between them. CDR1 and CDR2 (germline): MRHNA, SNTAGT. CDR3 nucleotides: TGTGCCAGCAGTGACTCGAGTAGGGGCACTGAAGCTTTCTTT. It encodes CASSDSSRGTEAFF.

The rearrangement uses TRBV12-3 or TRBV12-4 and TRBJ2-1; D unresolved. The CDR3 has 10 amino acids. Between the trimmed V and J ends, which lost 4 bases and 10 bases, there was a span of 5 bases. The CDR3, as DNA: TGTGCCAGCAGTTCACACGAGCAGTTCTTC. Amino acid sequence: CASSSHEQFF.

The CDR3 region has the DNA TGCAGTGCTAGTTACGAGAACTATGGCTACACCTTC. Encoded protein: CSASYENYGYTF. V and J are TRBV20-1 and TRBJ1-2, with unresolved D. The CDR3 totals 12 residues. Germline V CDR1 and CDR2: DFQATT, SNEGSKA (reference sequence). Trimming removed 3 bases at V and 2 bases at J, with 7 bases between.

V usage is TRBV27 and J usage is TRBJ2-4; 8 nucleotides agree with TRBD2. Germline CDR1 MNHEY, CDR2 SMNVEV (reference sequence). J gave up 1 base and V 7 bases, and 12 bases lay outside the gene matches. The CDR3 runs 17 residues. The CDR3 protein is CASKRGGTDLAKNIQYF. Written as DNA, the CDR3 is TGTGCCAGCAAGCGCGGGGGGACGGATCTGGCCAAAAACATTCAGTACTTC.

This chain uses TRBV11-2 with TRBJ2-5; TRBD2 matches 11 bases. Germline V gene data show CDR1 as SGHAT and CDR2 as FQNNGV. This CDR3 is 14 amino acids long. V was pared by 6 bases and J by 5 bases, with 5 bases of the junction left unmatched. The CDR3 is CASSPSGRRETQYF. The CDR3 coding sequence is TGTGCCAGCAGTCCTAGCGGGAGGCGGGAGACCCAGTACTTC.

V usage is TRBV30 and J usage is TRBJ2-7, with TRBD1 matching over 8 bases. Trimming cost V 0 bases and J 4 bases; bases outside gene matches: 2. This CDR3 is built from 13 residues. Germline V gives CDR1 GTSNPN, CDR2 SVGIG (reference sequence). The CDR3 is CAWSVQGGYEQYF. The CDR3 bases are TGTGCCTGGAGTGTACAGGGGGGTTACGAGCAGTACTTC.

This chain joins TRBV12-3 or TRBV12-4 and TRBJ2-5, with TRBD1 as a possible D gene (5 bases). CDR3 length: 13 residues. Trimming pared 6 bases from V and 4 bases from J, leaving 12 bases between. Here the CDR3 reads CASRATGLETQYF. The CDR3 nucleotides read TGTGCCAGCAGGGCCACAGGCTTAGAGACCCAGTACTTC.

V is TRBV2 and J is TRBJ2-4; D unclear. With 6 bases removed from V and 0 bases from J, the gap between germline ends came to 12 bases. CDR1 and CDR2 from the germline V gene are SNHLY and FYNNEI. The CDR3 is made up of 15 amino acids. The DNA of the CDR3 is TGTGCCAGCAGGGATGACATCCTAGCCAAAAACATTCAGTACTTC. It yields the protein CASRDDILAKNIQYF.

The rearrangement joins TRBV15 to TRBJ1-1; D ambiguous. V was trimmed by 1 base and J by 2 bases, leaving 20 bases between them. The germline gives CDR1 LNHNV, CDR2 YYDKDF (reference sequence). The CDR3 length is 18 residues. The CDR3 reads CATSRVFLVRSFNTEAFF. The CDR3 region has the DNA TGTGCCACCAGCAGAGTCTTCCTGGTACGGTCGTTTAACACTGAAGCTTTCTTT.

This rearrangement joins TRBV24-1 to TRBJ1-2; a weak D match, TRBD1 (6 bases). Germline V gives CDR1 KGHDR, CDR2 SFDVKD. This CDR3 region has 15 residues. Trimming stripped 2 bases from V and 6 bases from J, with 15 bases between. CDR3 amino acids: CATSDYTGHLNGYTF. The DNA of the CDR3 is TGTGCCACCAGTGATTATACGGGACACTTAAATGGCTACACCTTC.

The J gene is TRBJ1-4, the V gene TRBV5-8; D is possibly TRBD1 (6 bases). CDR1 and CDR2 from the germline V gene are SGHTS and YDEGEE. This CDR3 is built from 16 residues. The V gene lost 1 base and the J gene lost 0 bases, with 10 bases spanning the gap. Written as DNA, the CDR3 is TGTGCCAGCAGCTTGCAGGGGCGTGCAACTAATGAAAAACTGTTTTTT. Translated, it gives CASSLQGRATNEKLFF.

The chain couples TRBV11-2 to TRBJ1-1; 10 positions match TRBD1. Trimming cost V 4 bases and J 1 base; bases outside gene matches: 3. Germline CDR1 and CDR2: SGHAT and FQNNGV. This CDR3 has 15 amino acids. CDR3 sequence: CASSSRDRGNTEAFF. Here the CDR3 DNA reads TGTGCCAGCAGCTCCCGGGACAGGGGGAACACTGAAGCTTTCTTT.

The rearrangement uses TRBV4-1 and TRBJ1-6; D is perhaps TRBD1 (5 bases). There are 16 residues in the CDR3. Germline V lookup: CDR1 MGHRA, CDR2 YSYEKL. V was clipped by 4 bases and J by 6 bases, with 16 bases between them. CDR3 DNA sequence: TGCGCCAGCAGCCCGGGGGGAGCAGGGCTTAATTCACCCCTCCACTTT. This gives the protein CASSPGGAGLNSPLHF.

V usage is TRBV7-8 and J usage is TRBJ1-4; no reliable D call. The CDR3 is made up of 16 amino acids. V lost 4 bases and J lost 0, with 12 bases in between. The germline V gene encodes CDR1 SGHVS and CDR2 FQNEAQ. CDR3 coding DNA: TGTGCCAGCAGCTCCGGGAGGAGTGCAACTAATGAAAAACTGTTTTTT. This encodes CASSSGRSATNEKLFF.

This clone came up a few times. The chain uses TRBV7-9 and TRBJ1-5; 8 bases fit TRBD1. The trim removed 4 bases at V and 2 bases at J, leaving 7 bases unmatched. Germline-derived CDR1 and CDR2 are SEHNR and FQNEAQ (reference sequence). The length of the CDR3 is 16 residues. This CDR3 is CASSSWTGMGNQPQHF. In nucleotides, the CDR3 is TGTGCCAGCAGCTCGTGGACAGGGATGGGCAATCAGCCCCAGCATTTT.

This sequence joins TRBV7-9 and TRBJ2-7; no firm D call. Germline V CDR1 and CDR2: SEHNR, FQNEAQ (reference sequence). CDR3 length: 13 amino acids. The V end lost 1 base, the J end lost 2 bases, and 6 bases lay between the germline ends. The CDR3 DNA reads TGTGCCAGCAGCTTAGGCGAGGCCTACGAGCAGTACTTC. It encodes CASSLGEAYEQYF.

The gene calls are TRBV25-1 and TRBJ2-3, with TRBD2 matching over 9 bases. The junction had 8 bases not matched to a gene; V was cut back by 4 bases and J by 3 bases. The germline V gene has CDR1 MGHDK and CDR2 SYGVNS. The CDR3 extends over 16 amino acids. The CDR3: CASSGVAGGQTDTQYF. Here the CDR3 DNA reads TGTGCCAGCAGTGGTGTGGCGGGGGGGCAGACAGATACGCAGTATTTT.

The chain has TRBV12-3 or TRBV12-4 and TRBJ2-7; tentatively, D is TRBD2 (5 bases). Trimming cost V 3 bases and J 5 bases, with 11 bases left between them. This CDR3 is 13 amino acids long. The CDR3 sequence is CASSLTGSHEQYF. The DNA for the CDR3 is TGTGCCAGCAGTTTGACGGGGAGCCACGAGCAGTACTTC.

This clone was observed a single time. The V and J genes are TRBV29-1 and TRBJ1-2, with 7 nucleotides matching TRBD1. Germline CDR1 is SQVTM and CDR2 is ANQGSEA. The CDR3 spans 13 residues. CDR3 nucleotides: TGCAGTGCTTCCCCCGGGACAGCTTATGGCTACACCTTC. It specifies CSASPGTAYGYTF.